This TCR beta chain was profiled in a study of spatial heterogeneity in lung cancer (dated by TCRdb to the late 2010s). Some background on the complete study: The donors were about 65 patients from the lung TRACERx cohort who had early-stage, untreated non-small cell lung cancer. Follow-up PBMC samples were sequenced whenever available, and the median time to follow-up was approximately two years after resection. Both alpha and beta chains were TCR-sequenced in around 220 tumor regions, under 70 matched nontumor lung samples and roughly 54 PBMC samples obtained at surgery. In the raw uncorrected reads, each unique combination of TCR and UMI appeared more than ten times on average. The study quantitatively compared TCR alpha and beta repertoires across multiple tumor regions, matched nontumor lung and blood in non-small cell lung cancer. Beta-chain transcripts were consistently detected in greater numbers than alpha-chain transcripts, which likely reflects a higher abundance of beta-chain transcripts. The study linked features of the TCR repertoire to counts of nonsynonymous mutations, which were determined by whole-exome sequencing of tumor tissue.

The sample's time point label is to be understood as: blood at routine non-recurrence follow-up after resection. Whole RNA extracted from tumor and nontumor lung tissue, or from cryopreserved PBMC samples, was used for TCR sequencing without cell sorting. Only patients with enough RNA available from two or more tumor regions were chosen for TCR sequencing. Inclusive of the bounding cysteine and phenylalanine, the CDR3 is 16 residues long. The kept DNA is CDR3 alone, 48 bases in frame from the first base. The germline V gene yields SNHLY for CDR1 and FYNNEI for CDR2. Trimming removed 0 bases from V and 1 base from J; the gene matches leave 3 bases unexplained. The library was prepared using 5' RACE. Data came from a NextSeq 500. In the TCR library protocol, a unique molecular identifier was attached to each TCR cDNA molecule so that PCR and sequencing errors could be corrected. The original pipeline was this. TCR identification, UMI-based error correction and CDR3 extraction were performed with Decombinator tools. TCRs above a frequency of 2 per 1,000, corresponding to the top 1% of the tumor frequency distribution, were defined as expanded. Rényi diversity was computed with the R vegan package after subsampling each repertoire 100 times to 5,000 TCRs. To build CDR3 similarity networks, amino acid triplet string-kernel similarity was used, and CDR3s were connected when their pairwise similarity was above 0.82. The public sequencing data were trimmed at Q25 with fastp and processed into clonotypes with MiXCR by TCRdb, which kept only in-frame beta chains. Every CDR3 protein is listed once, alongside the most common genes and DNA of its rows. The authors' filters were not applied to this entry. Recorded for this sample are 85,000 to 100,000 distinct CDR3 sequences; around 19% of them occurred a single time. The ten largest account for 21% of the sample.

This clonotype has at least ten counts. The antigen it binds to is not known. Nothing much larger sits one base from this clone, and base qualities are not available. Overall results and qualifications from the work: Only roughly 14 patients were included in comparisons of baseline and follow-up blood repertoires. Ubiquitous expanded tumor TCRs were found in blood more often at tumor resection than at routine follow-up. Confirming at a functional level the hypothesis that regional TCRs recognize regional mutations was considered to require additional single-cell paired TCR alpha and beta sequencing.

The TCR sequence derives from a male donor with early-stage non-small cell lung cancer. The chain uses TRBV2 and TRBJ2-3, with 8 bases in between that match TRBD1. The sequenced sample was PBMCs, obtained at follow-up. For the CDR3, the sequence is CASSEAATGGTDTQYF. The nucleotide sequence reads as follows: TGTGCCAGCAGTGAAGCTGCGACAGGGGGCACAGATACGCAGTATTTT.